This passage covers 10 T cell receptor beta chains from one sample sequenced in a study of OX40 agonist ivuxolimab in advanced cancers. Method: immunoSEQ multiplex PCR; TCRdb's copy keeps in-frame clones and lacks some. The table includes approximately 22,000 clones, 84% detected once. The sequenced sample was CD4+ or CD8+ T cells sorted from blood, obtained in a trial of the OX40 agonist ivuxolimab. All receptors derive from an adult with an advanced solid tumor such as melanoma, head and neck, liver or kidney cancer.

The chain uses TRBV28 and TRBJ1-5; D is unclear. Germline V gives CDR1 MDHEN, CDR2 SYDVKM. Trimming took off 2 bases at V and 8 bases at J, with 13 bases between the two ends. The CDR3 contains 14 residues. Here the CDR3 DNA reads TGTGCCAGCAGTTTAGGGAGGGAAACCGAGCCCCAGCATTTT. It is translated as CASSLGRETEPQHF.

The chain uses TRBV9 and TRBJ2-1; 9 nucleotides agree with TRBD2. Germline CDR1 is SGDLS and CDR2 is YYNGEE. Trimming removed 4 bases from V and 6 bases from J; junction bases left unmatched: 17. This CDR3 has 18 residues. This CDR3 reads CASSPELSLAGLSNEQFF. The CDR3 nucleotides are TGTGCCAGCAGCCCAGAACTAAGCCTAGCGGGACTCTCCAATGAGCAGTTCTTC.

CDR3 protein: CASSLVAGRGKTQYF. CDR3 nucleotide sequence: TGTGCCAGCAGCTTGGTTGCAGGCCGAGGAAAGACCCAGTACTTC. The V gene is TRBV5-6, the J gene TRBJ2-5; D not resolved. This CDR3 spans 15 amino acids. Germline V gives CDR1 SGHDT, CDR2 YYEEEE. Between the trimmed V and J ends, which lost 0 bases and 6 bases, there was a span of 15 bases.

This chain connects TRBV7-9 to TRBJ2-7, with 11 bases identical to TRBD1. J gave up 4 bases and V 5 bases, and 7 bases lay outside the gene matches. This CDR3 has 15 amino acids. Germline V gives CDR1 SEHNR, CDR2 FQNEAQ (reference sequence). The CDR3 reads CASSLRTGGRYEQYF. Here the CDR3 DNA reads TGTGCCAGCAGCCTAAGGACAGGGGGCAGGTACGAGCAGTACTTC. Looking up the rest from reference TRBV7-9 and TRBJ2-7 gives the full variable domain: DTGVSQNPRHKITKRGQNVTFRCDPISEHNRLYWYRQTLGQGPEFLTYFQNEAQLEKSRLLSDRFSAERPKGSFSTLEIQRTEQGDSAMYLCASSLRTGGRYEQYFGPGTRLTVT.

This clone has more than one count but fewer than ten. The gene calls are TRBV6-5 and TRBJ1-1, with D unclear. Germline V gives CDR1 MNHEY, CDR2 SVGAGI. V was cut by 5 bases and J by 1 base, with 11 bases left in between. CDR3 size: 14 residues. Here the CDR3 DNA reads TGTGCCAGCAGTGATCTCTCTCCGAACACTGAAGCTTTCTTT. This translates into CASSDLSPNTEAFF.

The chain combines TRBV10-1 with TRBJ2-7, with no clear D. The germline V gene has CDR1 WNHNN and CDR2 SYGVQD (reference sequence). The CDR3 consists of 11 residues. V was trimmed by 3 bases and J by 5 bases, leaving 5 bases between them. The CDR3 loop is CASSDGDEQYF. For the CDR3, the DNA is TGCGCCAGCAGTGATGGTGACGAGCAGTACTTC.

This clone was counted between two and nine times. The chain links TRBV28 to TRBJ2-7, with TRBD2 as a possible D gene (5 bases). The V gene's germline CDR1 is MDHEN and CDR2 SYDVKM. This CDR3 has 16 amino acids. The V gene lost 2 bases and the J gene lost 0 bases, with 14 bases spanning the gap. CDR3: CASSLRAGLSSYEQYF. The CDR3 DNA reads TGTGCCAGCAGTTTACGGGCAGGACTGTCCTCCTACGAGCAGTACTTC.

The rearrangement uses TRBV11-2 and TRBJ1-2; TRBD1 is a possible D gene (5 bases). This CDR3 has 14 amino acids. V was pared by 4 bases and J by 4 bases, with 13 bases between. Germline CDR1 reads SGHAT; CDR2 reads FQNNGV. This chain's CDR3 is CASSSTGPLYGYTF. The CDR3 nucleotides are TGTGCCAGCAGCTCCACGGGACCGCTCTATGGCTACACCTTC.

The chain's CDR3 is CAWSVARGIEKLFF. The CDR3, as DNA: TGTGCCTGGAGTGTCGCCAGGGGAATTGAAAAACTGTTTTTT. The V and J genes are TRBV30 and TRBJ1-4; a weak D match, TRBD1 (6 bases). Per germline, CDR1 GTSNPN and CDR2 SVGIG (reference sequence). The V end was cut by 0 bases, the J end by 7 bases, with 12 bases between. The CDR3 has 14 residues.

The chain joins TRBV27 to TRBJ1-6; D not certain. CDR3 length: 14 residues. The germline gives CDR1 MNHEY, CDR2 SMNVEV (reference sequence). The ends were cut back, 2 bases at V and 3 bases at J, with 5 bases in the middle. CDR3 in DNA: TGTGCCAGCAGTTTAGGCAGCTATAATTCACCCCTCCACTTT. This codes for CASSLGSYNSPLHF.